The T cell receptor (beta chain) described here comes from a study of blood T cell repertoires in COVID-19. Study as a whole: COVID-19 samples collected from the United States, Italy and Spain covered acute and convalescent phases.

While infection was still active, Seattle patients were enrolled and then followed longitudinally. The method was immunoSEQ multiplex PCR; TCRdb's version includes in-frame clones alone and lacks a portion of them. The data contain approximately 200,000 clones, 84% of them singletons. The J segment lost 6 bases and the V segment lost 0 bases, leaving 2 bases of the junction unmatched. The CDR3 sequence is 14 residues long. Germline loops: CDR1 MNHNS, CDR2 SASEGT. The genes are TRBV6-1 and TRBJ2-7; 10 bases are shared with TRBD1. Input material: peripheral blood. This receptor was identified in a woman older than 75 with COVID-19, enrolled during active disease. The CDR3 loop reads CASSEATGGVEQYV. DNA for the CDR3: TGTGCCAGCAGTGAAGCGACAGGGGGCGTCGAGCAGTACGTC.